This TCR beta chain is drawn from a study of early stage breast cancer tumors. The CDR3 contains 13 residues. Per germline, CDR1 MNHNY and CDR2 SVGAGI (reference sequence). Trimming stripped 7 bases from V and 5 bases from J, with 12 bases between. Blood replicates held 0.5 ug DNA, tumor or normal breast approximately 1.5 ug, two each. Assay: immunoSEQ multiplex PCR; the TCRdb copy retains only in-frame clones and omits some. Altogether approximately 33,000 clones are present, roughly 80% being singletons, with the ten largest covering 4.7%. The sequenced sample was blood. The source of this sequence is a person in their 40s with breast cancer. This chain uses TRBV6-6 with TRBJ2-1; a possible D gene is TRBD1 (6 bases). CDR3 DNA sequence: TGTGCCAGCACCCAGGGGTACGACAATGAGCAGTTCTTC. It yields the protein CASTQGYDNEQFF.